These 2 T cell receptor beta chains came from one sample sequenced in a study of vaccination effects on CD4 cells after COVID-19. Sequencing in the ViraFEST assay came after antigen-specific CD4+ T cells had been expanded with viral peptide pools, which were used to stimulate PBMC. Following 10 days of culture, CD4+ T cells were isolated. Nobody among the vaccine recipients had prior SARS-CoV-2 infection (nucleocapsid antibodies were negative). No antigens are known for them. Clones were sequenced by immunoSEQ multiplex PCR, and TCRdb holds only the in-frame ones, with some missing. Of around 68,000 clones listed, 80% are singletons. The specimen comprised CD4+ T cells from PBMCs cultured with SARS-CoV-2 spike peptides, sampled before COVID-19 vaccination. The receptors originated from a human donor who received a COVID-19 vaccine.

This clone was seen once. This chain connects TRBV3-1 (or the pseudogene TRBV3-2) to TRBJ1-4; 7 nucleotides line up with TRBD1. V shed 3 bases and J 6 bases; nucleotides not matched to a gene: 4. Germline V gene data show CDR1 as LGHDT and CDR2 as YNNKEL (reference sequence). The CDR3 runs 14 residues. CDR3 residues: CASSHGQGDEKLFF. DNA for the CDR3: TGTGCCAGCAGCCATGGGCAGGGGGATGAAAAACTGTTTTTT.

This chain connects TRBV6-6 to TRBJ1-1; TRBD1 matches 10 bases. The V segment lost 2 bases and the J segment 0 bases; nucleotides outside the gene matches: 3. This CDR3 has 16 amino acids. CDR1 and CDR2 (germline): MNHNY, SVGAGI (reference sequence). The CDR3 loop is CASSYGTGAVNTEAFF. The CDR3 coding sequence is TGTGCCAGCAGTTACGGGACAGGGGCGGTGAACACTGAAGCTTTCTTT.